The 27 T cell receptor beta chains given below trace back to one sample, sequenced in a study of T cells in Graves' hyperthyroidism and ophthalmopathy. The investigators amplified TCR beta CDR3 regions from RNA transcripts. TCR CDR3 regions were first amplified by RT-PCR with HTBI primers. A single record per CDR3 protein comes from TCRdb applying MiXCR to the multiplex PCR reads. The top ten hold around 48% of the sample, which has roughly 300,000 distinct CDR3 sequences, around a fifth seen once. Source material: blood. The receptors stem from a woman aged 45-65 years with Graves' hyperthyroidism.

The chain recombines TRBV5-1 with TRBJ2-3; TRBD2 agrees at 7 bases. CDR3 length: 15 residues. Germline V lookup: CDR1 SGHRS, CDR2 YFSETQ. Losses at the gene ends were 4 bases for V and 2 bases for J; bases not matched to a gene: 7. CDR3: CASSHSGTNTDTQYF. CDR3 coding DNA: TGCGCCAGCAGCCACTCCGGGACTAACACAGATACGCAGTATTTT.

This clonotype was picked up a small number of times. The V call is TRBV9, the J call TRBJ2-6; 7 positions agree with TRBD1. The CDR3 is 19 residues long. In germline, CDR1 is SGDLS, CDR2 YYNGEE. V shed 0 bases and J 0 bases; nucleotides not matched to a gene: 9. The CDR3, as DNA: TGTGCCAGCAGCGTAGGTACCGGGACAGCGCTCTCTGGGGCCAACGTCCTGACTTTC. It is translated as CASSVGTGTALSGANVLTF.

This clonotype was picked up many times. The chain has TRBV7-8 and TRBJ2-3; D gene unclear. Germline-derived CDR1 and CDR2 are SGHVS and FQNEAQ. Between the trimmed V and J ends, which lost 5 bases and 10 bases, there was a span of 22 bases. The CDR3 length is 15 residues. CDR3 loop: CASSPNRMDLEPQYF. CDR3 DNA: TGTGCCAGCAGCCCGAACCGGATGGACCTTGAGCCGCAGTATTTT.

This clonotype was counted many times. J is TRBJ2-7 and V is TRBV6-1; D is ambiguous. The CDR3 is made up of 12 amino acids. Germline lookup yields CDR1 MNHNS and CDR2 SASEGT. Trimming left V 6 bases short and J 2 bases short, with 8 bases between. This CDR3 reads CASRTETYEQYF. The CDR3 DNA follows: TGTGCCAGCAGGACGGAAACCTACGAGCAGTACTTC.

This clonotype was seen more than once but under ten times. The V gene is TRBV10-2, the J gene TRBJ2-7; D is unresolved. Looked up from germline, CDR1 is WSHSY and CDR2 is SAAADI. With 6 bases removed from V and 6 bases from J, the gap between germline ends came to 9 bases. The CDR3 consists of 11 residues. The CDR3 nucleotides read TGCGCCAGCAGACTGGTGGGCGAGCAGTACTTC. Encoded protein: CASRLVGEQYF.

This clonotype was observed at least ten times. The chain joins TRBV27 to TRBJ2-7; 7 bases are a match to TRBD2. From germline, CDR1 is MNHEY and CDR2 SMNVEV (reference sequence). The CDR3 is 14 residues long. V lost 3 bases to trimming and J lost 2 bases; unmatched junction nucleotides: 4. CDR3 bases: TGTGCCAGCAGTTTTGGCCTAGCGGCCTACGAGCAGTACTTC. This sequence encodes CASSFGLAAYEQYF.

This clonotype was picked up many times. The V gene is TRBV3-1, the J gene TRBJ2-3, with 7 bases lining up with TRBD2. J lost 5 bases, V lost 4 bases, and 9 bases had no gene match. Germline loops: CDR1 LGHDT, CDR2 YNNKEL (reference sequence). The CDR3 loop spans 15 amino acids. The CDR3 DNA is TGTGCCAGCAGCCCCCGACTAGCCAGGGAAGATACGCAGTATTTT. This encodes CASSPRLAREDTQYF.

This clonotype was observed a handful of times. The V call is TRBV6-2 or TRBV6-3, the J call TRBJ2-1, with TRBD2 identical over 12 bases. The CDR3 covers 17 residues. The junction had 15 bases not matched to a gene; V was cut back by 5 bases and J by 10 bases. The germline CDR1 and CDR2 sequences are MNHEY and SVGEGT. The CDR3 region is CASSPRKGASGRDEQFF. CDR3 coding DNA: TGTGCCAGCAGTCCGCGGAAAGGGGCTAGCGGGAGGGACGAGCAGTTCTTC.

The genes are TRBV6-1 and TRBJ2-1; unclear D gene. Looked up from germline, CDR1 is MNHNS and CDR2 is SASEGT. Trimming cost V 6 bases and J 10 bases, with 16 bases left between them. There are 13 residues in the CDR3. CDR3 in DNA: TGTGCCAGCAGCTATGACTCCGTAAGGGAGCAGTTCTTC. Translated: CASSYDSVREQFF.

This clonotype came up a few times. CDR3 residues: CATSARVLGTEAFF. CDR3 bases: TGTGCCACCAGCGCCAGGGTCCTGGGCACTGAAGCTTTCTTT. J is TRBJ1-1 and V is TRBV24-1; D is possibly TRBD1 (5 bases). This CDR3 comprises 14 residues. Per the germline V gene, CDR1 is KGHDR and CDR2 is SFDVKD. V was clipped by 7 bases and J by 4 bases, with 15 bases between them.

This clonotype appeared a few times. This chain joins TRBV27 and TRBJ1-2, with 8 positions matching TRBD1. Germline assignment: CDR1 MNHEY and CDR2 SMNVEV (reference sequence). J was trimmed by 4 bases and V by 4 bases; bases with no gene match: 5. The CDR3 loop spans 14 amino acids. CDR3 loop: CASSSGQGRYGYTF. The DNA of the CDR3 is TGTGCCAGCAGTTCTGGACAGGGCCGCTATGGCTACACCTTC.

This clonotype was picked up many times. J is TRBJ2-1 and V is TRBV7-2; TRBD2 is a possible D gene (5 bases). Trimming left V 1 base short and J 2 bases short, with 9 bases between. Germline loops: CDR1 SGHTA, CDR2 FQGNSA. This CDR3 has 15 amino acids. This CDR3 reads CASSLEGVAYNEQFF. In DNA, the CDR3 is TGTGCCAGCAGCTTAGAGGGAGTGGCCTACAATGAGCAGTTCTTC.

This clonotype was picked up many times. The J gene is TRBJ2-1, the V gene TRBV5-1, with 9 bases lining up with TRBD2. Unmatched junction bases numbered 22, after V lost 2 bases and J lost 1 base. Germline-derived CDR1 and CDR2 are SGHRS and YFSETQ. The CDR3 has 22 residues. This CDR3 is CASSFDRPRWVAGAVSYNEQFF. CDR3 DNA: TGCGCCAGCAGCTTCGACAGGCCTCGGTGGGTAGCGGGAGCGGTTTCCTACAATGAGCAGTTCTTC.

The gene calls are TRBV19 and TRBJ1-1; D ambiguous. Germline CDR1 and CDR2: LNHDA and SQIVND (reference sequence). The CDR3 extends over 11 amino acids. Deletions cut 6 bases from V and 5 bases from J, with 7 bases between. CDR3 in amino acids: CASSTETEAFF. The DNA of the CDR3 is TGTGCCAGTAGCACAGAGACTGAAGCTTTCTTT.

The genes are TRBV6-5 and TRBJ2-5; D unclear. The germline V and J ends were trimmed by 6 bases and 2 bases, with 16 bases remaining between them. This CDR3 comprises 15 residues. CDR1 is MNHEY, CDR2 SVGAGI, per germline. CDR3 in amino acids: CASRYGPPLQETQYF. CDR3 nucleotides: TGTGCCAGCAGATACGGGCCACCCCTACAAGAGACCCAGTACTTC.

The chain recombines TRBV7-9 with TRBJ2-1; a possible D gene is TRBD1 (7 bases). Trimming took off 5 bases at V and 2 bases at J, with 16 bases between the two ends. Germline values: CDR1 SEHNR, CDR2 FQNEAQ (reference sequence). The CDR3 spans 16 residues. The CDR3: CASSVQGRGTYNEQFF. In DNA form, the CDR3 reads TGTGCCAGCAGCGTACAGGGGCGGGGAACCTACAATGAGCAGTTCTTC.

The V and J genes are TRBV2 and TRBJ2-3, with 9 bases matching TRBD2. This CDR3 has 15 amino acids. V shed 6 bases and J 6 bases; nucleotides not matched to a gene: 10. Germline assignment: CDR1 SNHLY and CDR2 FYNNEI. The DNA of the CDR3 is TGTGCCAGCAGCGTAACCCCTAGCGGGATGGATACGCAGTATTTT. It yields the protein CASSVTPSGMDTQYF.

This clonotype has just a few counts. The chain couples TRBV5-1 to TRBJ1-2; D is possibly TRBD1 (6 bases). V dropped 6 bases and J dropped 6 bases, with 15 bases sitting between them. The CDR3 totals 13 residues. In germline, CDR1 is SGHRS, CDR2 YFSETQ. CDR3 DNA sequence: TGCGCCAGCAACCCTGAGGGGGTGGATGGCTACACCTTC. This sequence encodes CASNPEGVDGYTF.

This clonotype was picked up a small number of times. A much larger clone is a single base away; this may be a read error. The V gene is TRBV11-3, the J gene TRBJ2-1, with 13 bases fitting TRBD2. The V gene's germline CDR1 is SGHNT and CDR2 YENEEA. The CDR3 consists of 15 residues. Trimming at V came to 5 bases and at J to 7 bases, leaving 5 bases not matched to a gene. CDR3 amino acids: CASSRLAGGPNEQFF. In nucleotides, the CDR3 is TGTGCCAGCAGCCGACTAGCGGGGGGACCTAATGAGCAGTTCTTC.

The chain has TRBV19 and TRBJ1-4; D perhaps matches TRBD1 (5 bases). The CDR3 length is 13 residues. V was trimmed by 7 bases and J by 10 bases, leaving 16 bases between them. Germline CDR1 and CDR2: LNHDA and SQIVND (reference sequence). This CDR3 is CASNVAGVGKLFF. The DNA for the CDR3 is TGTGCCAGTAACGTCGCGGGGGTGGGAAAACTGTTTTTT.

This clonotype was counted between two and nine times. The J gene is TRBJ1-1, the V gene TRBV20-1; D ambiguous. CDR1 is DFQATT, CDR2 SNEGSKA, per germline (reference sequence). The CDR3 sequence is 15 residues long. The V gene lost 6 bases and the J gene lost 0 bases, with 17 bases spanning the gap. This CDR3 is CSAPPAESMNTEAFF. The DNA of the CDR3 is TGCAGTGCCCCCCCTGCAGAATCCATGAACACTGAAGCTTTCTTT.

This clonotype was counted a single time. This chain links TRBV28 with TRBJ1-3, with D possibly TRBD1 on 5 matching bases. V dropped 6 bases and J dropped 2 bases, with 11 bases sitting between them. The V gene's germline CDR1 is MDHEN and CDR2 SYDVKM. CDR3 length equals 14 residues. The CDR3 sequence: CASRLTVPGNTIYF. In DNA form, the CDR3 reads TGTGCCAGCAGACTGACAGTTCCTGGAAACACCATATATTTT.

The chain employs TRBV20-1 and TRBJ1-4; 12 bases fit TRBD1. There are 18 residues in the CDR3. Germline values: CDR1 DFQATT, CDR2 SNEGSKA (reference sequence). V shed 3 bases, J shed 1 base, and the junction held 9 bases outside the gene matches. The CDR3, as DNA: TGCAGTGCTAGCTACGAGGGGACAGGGGGCAGAACTAATGAAAAACTGTTTTTT. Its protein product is CSASYEGTGGRTNEKLFF.

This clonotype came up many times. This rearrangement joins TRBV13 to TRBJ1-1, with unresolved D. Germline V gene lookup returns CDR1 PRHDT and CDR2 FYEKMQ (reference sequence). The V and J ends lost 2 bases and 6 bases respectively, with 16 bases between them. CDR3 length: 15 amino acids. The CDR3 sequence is CASSLSSGFEAEAFF. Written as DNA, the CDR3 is TGTGCCAGCAGCTTATCCTCGGGGTTCGAGGCTGAAGCTTTCTTT. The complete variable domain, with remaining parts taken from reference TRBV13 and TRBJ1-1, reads AAGVIQSPRHLIKEKRETATLKCYPIPRHDTVYWYQQGPGQDPQFLISFYEKMQSDKGSIPDRFSAQQFSDYHSELNMSSLELGDSALYFCASSLSSGFEAEAFFGQGTRLTVV.

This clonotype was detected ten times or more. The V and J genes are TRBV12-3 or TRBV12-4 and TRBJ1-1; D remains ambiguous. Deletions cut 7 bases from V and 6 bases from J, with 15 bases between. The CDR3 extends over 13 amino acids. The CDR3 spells CASTGGLWAEAFF. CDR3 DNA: TGTGCCAGCACAGGCGGGCTCTGGGCTGAAGCTTTCTTT.

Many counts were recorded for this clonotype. The CDR3 protein is CASSHPREGLAGNWELFF. In nucleotides, the CDR3 is TGTGCCAGCAGCCACCCCCGGGAGGGACTAGCGGGAAACTGGGAGCTGTTTTTT. This chain connects TRBV3-1 to TRBJ2-2; 13 positions agree with TRBD2. The J segment lost 9 bases and the V segment lost 3 bases, leaving 13 bases of the junction unmatched. The CDR3 has 18 amino acids. Germline V gives CDR1 LGHDT, CDR2 YNNKEL (reference sequence).

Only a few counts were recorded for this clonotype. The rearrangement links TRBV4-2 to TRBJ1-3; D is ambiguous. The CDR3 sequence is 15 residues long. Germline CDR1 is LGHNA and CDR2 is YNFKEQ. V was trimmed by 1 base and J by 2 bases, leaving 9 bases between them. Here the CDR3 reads CASSQGRGTGNTIYF. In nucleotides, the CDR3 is TGTGCCAGCAGCCAAGGTAGAGGAACTGGAAACACCATATATTTT.